Listed below are T cell receptor beta chains from one sample, sequenced in a study of cytomegalovirus exposure and HLA in healthy donors. Sequencing was performed with immunoSEQ multiplex PCR; in TCRdb, only in-frame clones are kept and a portion is missing. The sample shows 100,000 to 150,000 clones, more than 65% of them seen only once. Input material: PBMCs. These receptors came from a woman in her forties in good health and CMV-seropositive. Each CDR3 is given with its conserved first and last residue. The D gene is left open where the match is weak. Some rows mark clone size as missing; the rest say once, few, many or name a class of expanded clone.

v_gene	abundance	d_gene	j_gene	CDR3nt	CDR3aa
TRBV27	NA	TRBD2	TRBJ2-3	TGTGCCAGCAGCCTAGCGGGAGCGAACACAGATACGCAGTATTTT	CASSLAGANTDTQYF
TRBV2	NA	TRBD2	TRBJ2-1	TGTGCCAGCATTGGACTAGCCGAGGAGCAGTTCTTC	CASIGLAEEQFF
TRBV30	NA	TRBD1	TRBJ2-7	TGTGCCTGGAAGATCGGGACAGGTTCCTACGAGCAGTACTTC	CAWKIGTGSYEQYF
TRBV19	NA	NA	TRBJ1-2	TGTGCCAGTAGTATAGACGGCACGGGCGGGGTCGGCGGCTACACCTTC	CASSIDGTGGVGGYTF
TRBV10-3	NA	TRBD2	TRBJ2-3	TGTGCCATCAGTGGGAACTCGGGACTAGCCTCAGATACGCAGTATTTT	CAISGNSGLASDTQYF
TRBV6-5	once	TRBD1	TRBJ2-7	TGTGCCAGCAGTTCGCGGACAGGGGGCCACGAGCAGTACTTC	CASSSRTGGHEQYF
TRBV18	NA	TRBD1	TRBJ1-1	TGTGCCAGCTCACCAGCAGGGGGAACTGAAGCTTTCTTT	CASSPAGGTEAFF
TRBV7-9	NA	NA	TRBJ2-3	TGTGCCAGCAGCTTGGCGGGCGAAGCGCAGTATTTT	CASSLAGEAQYF
TRBV4-2	few	TRBD2	TRBJ2-3	TGTGCCAGCAGCCCAGCTTTAGCGGGGGGGAACACAGATACGCAGTATTTT	CASSPALAGGNTDTQYF
TRBV25-1	once	NA	TRBJ2-3	TGTGCCAGCAGTGAATATAGCAGTTATCCGGCAGATACGCAGTATTTT	CASSEYSSYPADTQYF
TRBV4-2	NA	NA	TRBJ2-1	TGTGCCAGCAGCCAAGATTTTCGTCTATCTAATGAGCAGTTCTTC	CASSQDFRLSNEQFF
TRBV5-1	NA	TRBD2	TRBJ2-1	TGCGCCAGCAGCTTAGCCGGGACTAGCTGGGTCTTC	CASSLAGTSWVF
TRBV28	NA	NA	TRBJ1-2	TGTGCCAGCAGCATCCCAGGGGTAGATGGCTACACCTTC	CASSIPGVDGYTF
TRBV2	few	TRBD1	TRBJ2-5	TGTGCCAGCAGCGCTTGGACAGGCGGTGAGACCCAGTACTTC	CASSAWTGGETQYF
TRBV5-1	NA	TRBD2	TRBJ2-2	TGCGCCAGCAGACTAGCGGGAGTGACCGGGGAGCTGTTTTTT	CASRLAGVTGELFF
TRBV4-1	NA	NA	TRBJ1-5	TGCGCCAGCAGCCAATTAAAGAGGGACAATCAGCCCCAGCATTTT	CASSQLKRDNQPQHF
TRBV2	NA	NA	TRBJ2-2	TGTGCCAGCAATAACAGGGACAAGATGACCGGGGAGCTGTTTTTT	CASNNRDKMTGELFF
TRBV5-1	NA	NA	TRBJ2-1	TGCGCCAGCAGCTACGGACAGCAGGGTAATGAGCAGTTCTTC	CASSYGQQGNEQFF
TRBV11-3	once	NA	TRBJ1-3	TGTGCCAGCAGTTCCCATTCCAGTGGAAACACCATATATTTT	CASSSHSSGNTIYF
TRBV13	NA	NA	TRBJ2-1	TGTGCCAGCAGCTGGACAGCCTACAATGAGCAGTTCTTC	CASSWTAYNEQFF
TRBV6-5	NA	TRBD1	TRBJ1-1	TGTGCCAGCAGTTACGCCCCCGACAGGGGAACTGAAGCTTTCTTT	CASSYAPDRGTEAFF
TRBV16	NA	NA	TRBJ2-1	TGTGCCAGCAGCCAATCGAGGGCGGACAATGAGCAGTTCTTC	CASSQSRADNEQFF
TRBV6-1	many	NA	TRBJ1-1	TGTGCCAGCAGTGAAGCGGGGGGAGGCACTGAAGCTTTCTTT	CASSEAGGGTEAFF
TRBV27	NA	TRBD1	TRBJ1-4	TGTGCCAGCAGTTCCCTAGGGGGCCCTAATGAAAAACTGTTTTTT	CASSSLGGPNEKLFF
TRBV19	NA	TRBD1	TRBJ2-2	TGTGCCAGTAGGGGGGACAGGCAAAACACCGGGGAGCTGTTTTTT	CASRGDRQNTGELFF
TRBV7-2	NA	NA	TRBJ1-1	TGTGCCAGCAGCTTAGTGGGGGGGAACACTGAAGCTTTCTTT	CASSLVGGNTEAFF
TRBV7-6	NA	TRBD2	TRBJ2-1	TGTGCCAGCAGCCCAAGCGGGGGAAATGAGCAGTTCTTC	CASSPSGGNEQFF
TRBV5-1	NA	TRBD2	TRBJ2-1	TGCGCCAGCAGCTTGGATCTAGCGGGAGGGCCAAACAATGAGCAGTTCTTC	CASSLDLAGGPNNEQFF
TRBV4-1	NA	TRBD1	TRBJ1-4	TGCGCCAGCTCGCAAGGGGACAGGGTCGAAAAACTGTTTTTT	CASSQGDRVEKLFF
TRBV19	NA	TRBD2	TRBJ2-1	TGTGCCAGTAGTTTCCCACCGCTAGCGGGTCTTAACAATGAGCAGTTCTTC	CASSFPPLAGLNNEQFF
TRBV29-1	few	TRBD1	TRBJ2-3	TGCAGCGTCGGGCGAAGGACAGGGTTAGATACGCAGTATTTT	CSVGRRTGLDTQYF
TRBV9	once	NA	TRBJ2-5	TGTGCCAGCAGCGTAGGGGGGCTCCAAGAGACCCAGTACTTC	CASSVGGLQETQYF
TRBV27	NA	TRBD2	TRBJ2-1	TGTGCCAGTGGGGTAGCGGGAGTCCGGGTCCGCAATGAGCAGTTCTTC	CASGVAGVRVRNEQFF
TRBV6-1	NA	TRBD1	TRBJ1-5	TGTGCCAGCAGTGCCGGGACAGGGGGTTATCAGCCCCAGCATTTT	CASSAGTGGYQPQHF
TRBV29-1	NA	TRBD1	TRBJ2-7	TGCAGCGTTGAAGGGACAGGGCCCAACGAGCAGTACTTC	CSVEGTGPNEQYF
TRBV13	few	TRBD1	TRBJ1-2	TGTGCCAGCAGACAACAGGGGGGCCAGGACGGCTACACCTTC	CASRQQGGQDGYTF
TRBV19	few	TRBD2	TRBJ2-1	TGTGCCAGTAGTCCTCGGACTAGCGGGAGAGATTGGAATGAGCAGTTCTTC	CASSPRTSGRDWNEQFF